The 14 T cell receptor beta chains presented below share a single source sample, sequenced in a study of cytomegalovirus exposure and HLA in healthy donors. The PCR had 60 Vbeta and 13 Jbeta primers. The table came from immunoSEQ multiplex PCR; TCRdb's copy has only in-frame clones and leaves some out. Seen here are about 88,000 clones, about nine tenths observed once, and the top ten hold about 2.5%. Sequencing input: PBMCs. The origin of the receptors is a man in his late teens or twenties in good health and CMV-seronegative.

This clone has a handful of counts. The J gene is TRBJ2-7, the V gene TRBV7-6; tentatively, D is TRBD2 (6 bases). V was pared by 5 bases and J by 2 bases, with 19 bases between. The CDR3 has 16 amino acids. The germline gives CDR1 SGHVS, CDR2 FNYEAQ. Here the CDR3 DNA reads TGTGCCAGCAGCCCCCCAACCGGGACTGGTCCCTACGAGCAGTACTTC. It specifies CASSPPTGTGPYEQYF. Based on the CDR3 plus reference TRBV7-6 and TRBJ2-7, the full variable domain is GAGVSQSPRYKVTKRGQDVALRCDPISGHVSLYWYRQALGQGPEFLTYFNYEAQQDKSGLPNDRFSAERPEGSISTLTIQRTEQRDSAMYRCASSPPTGTGPYEQYFGPGTRLTVT.

V gene TRBV18 combines with J gene TRBJ2-5; tentatively, D is TRBD2 (5 bases). Germline V gene data show CDR1 as KGHSH and CDR2 as LQKENI. V dropped 3 bases and J dropped 0 bases, with 14 bases sitting between them. This CDR3 is built from 16 residues. CDR3 region: CASSPLGSGYQETQYF. CDR3 bases: TGTGCCAGCTCACCCTTGGGCAGCGGTTACCAAGAGACCCAGTACTTC.

The chain couples TRBV10-2 to TRBJ1-4, with D tentatively TRBD1 (6 bases). With 8 bases removed from V and 0 bases from J, the gap between germline ends came to 16 bases. This CDR3 is 16 amino acids long. Per the germline V gene, CDR1 is WSHSY and CDR2 is SAAADI. CDR3: CASQGPDTTTNEKLFF. The CDR3, as DNA: TGCGCCAGCCAGGGGCCGGACACGACAACTAATGAAAAACTGTTTTTT.

V is TRBV28 and J is TRBJ1-4, with D perhaps TRBD1 (6 bases). CDR3 length: 14 residues. Germline lookup yields CDR1 MDHEN and CDR2 SYDVKM. V was cut by 2 bases and J by 10 bases, with 14 bases left in between. The CDR3 region has the DNA TGTGCCAGCAGTTTAGTCTCAGGGGATGGAAAACTGTTTTTT. Amino acid sequence: CASSLVSGDGKLFF.

This clone was counted a few times. This rearrangement joins TRBV18 to TRBJ2-7, with 8 bases identical to TRBD1. The junction had 11 bases not matched to a gene; V was cut back by 3 bases and J by 4 bases. Germline V gene sequence: CDR1 KGHSH, CDR2 LQKENI. This CDR3 region has 16 residues. CDR3 in DNA: TGTGCCAGCTCACCCCCCGCCGGGACAGGAGATTACGAGCAGTACTTC. This gives the protein CASSPPAGTGDYEQYF.

V and J are TRBV19 and TRBJ1-2; the D gene is possibly TRBD1 (6 bases). The CDR3 spans 13 residues. Germline CDR1 reads LNHDA; CDR2 reads SQIVND (reference sequence). Trimming shortened V by 0 bases and J by 7 bases, and 9 bases separated the two germline ends. The CDR3 spells CASSIESRGGYTF. As DNA, the CDR3 is TGTGCCAGTAGTATAGAGTCCAGGGGTGGCTACACCTTC.

This chain's CDR3 is CASSHRGTDEKLFF. Here the CDR3 DNA reads TGCGCCAGCAGCCACAGGGGAACGGATGAAAAACTGTTTTTT. This chain links TRBV5-1 with TRBJ1-4; 7 bases are a match to TRBD1. The CDR3 runs to 14 residues. Germline CDR1 and CDR2: SGHRS and YFSETQ. The junction had 6 bases not matched to a gene; V was cut back by 4 bases and J by 6 bases.

V usage is TRBV7-8 and J usage is TRBJ1-1; D might be TRBD1 (5 bases). Germline values: CDR1 SGHVS, CDR2 FQNEAQ. Deletions cut 7 bases from V and 0 bases from J, with 24 bases between. The CDR3 runs to 18 residues. The CDR3 nucleotides are TGTGCCAGCACCATAGGGTCCAGGGTTAATAGGATGAACACTGAAGCTTTCTTT. Its protein is CASTIGSRVNRMNTEAFF.

J is TRBJ2-7 and V is TRBV20-1, with D possibly being TRBD2 (6 bases). CDR1 DFQATT and CDR2 SNEGSKA come from the germline V gene (reference sequence). Trimming took 5 bases from V and 5 from J, leaving 10 bases between them. The CDR3 is 11 amino acids. The CDR3 region is CSARDSNEQYF. The CDR3 nucleotides are TGCAGTGCTCGGGACTCGAACGAGCAGTACTTC.

The chain couples TRBV28 to TRBJ2-1, with 8 bases that match TRBD1. The CDR3 contains 17 residues. Germline CDR1 and CDR2: MDHEN and SYDVKM. V lost 6 bases, J lost 4 bases, and 14 bases stayed unmatched. CDR3 in amino acids: CASSYRRTGSLYNEQFF. CDR3 nucleotides: TGTGCCAGCAGCTATAGGCGGACAGGGTCCCTTTACAATGAGCAGTTCTTC.

The rearrangement uses TRBV30 and TRBJ2-4; D possibly corresponds to TRBD1 (7 bases). The CDR3 totals 15 residues. V was trimmed by 6 bases and J by 6 bases, leaving 21 bases between them. Germline V gene lookup returns CDR1 GTSNPN and CDR2 SVGIG (reference sequence). This CDR3 reads CACNPTQGGGNIQYF. The CDR3 region has the DNA TGTGCCTGCAACCCAACCCAGGGGGGTGGAAACATTCAGTACTTC.

The chain links TRBV6-6 to TRBJ2-5, with D perhaps matching TRBD2 (6 bases). Germline-derived CDR1 and CDR2 are MNHNY and SVGAGI (reference sequence). V was cut by 5 bases and J by 2 bases, with 12 bases left in between. There are 14 residues in the CDR3. The CDR3 DNA is TGTGCCAGCAGTCCCGGGGGAATACAAGAGACCCAGTACTTC. Translation: CASSPGGIQETQYF.

Only a few counts were recorded for this clone. The chain uses TRBV21-1 and TRBJ1-1. TRBV21-1 is a documented pseudogene. The CDR3 totals 15 residues. As DNA, the CDR3 is TGTGCCAGCAGCACAAGGAGGGGAGGGAACACTGAAGCTTTCTTT. Amino acid sequence: CASSTRRGGNTEAFF.

This chain uses TRBV18 with TRBJ1-1; 8 bases match TRBD1. V lost 3 bases and J lost 12; bases outside the gene matches: 9. The CDR3 has 13 residues. The germline V gene encodes CDR1 KGHSH and CDR2 LQKENI. Here the CDR3 DNA reads TGTGCCAGCTCACCGGGACAGGAGGGGACGTCTTTCTTT. Translating gives CASSPGQEGTSFF.